Shown below are 29 T cell receptor beta chains from a single sample sequenced in a study of T cells after yellow fever vaccination. TCRdb re-called the 5' RACE reads through MiXCR, storing one row per CDR3 protein. The table records 140,000 to 150,000 distinct CDR3 sequences, 6.6% of them present only once. Sequenced material: CD4+ T cells sorted from PBMCs, taken 10 days after the yellow fever booster vaccination. These receptors all stem from a man under 40 who received the YFV17D yellow fever vaccine.

This clonotype was observed many times. This chain connects TRBV7-2 to TRBJ2-1; tentatively, D is TRBD1 (5 bases). The CDR3 spans 13 residues. Trimming removed 4 bases at V and 15 bases at J, with 19 bases between. Germline assignment: CDR1 SGHTA and CDR2 FQGNSA. As DNA, the CDR3 is TGTGCCAGCAGCTACAACACCGTAGGGGTCCCGTTCTTC. This translates into CASSYNTVGVPFF.

This clonotype was seen at least ten times. The chain couples TRBV10-1 to TRBJ2-3; D may be TRBD2 (5 bases). The CDR3 sequence is 12 residues long. Germline-derived CDR1 and CDR2 are WNHNN and SYGVQD (reference sequence). V was cut by 8 bases and J by 3 bases, with 9 bases left in between. The CDR3 DNA is TGCGCCAGCGGGAGATCAACAGATACGCAGTATTTT. This encodes CASGRSTDTQYF.

The V gene is TRBV19, the J gene TRBJ2-2; 10 bases are a match to TRBD2. CDR3 length: 13 residues. CDR1 and CDR2 from the germline V gene are LNHDA and SQIVND (reference sequence). V was clipped by 10 bases and J by 7 bases; unmatched bases: 6. The CDR3 is CATRTSGYGELFF. The CDR3 DNA is TGTGCCACTCGGACTAGCGGTTACGGGGAGCTGTTTTTT.

This clonotype was observed a few times. This chain connects TRBV7-2 to TRBJ2-7; 7 bases fit TRBD1. CDR1 SGHTA and CDR2 FQGNSA come from the germline V gene. The CDR3 is 15 residues long. Trimming removed 5 bases from V and 4 bases from J; junction bases left unmatched: 11. For the CDR3, the DNA is TGTGCCAGCAGCCCGATTACAGGGGTTGGGTACGAGCAGTACTTC. Protein product: CASSPITGVGYEQYF. The entire variable domain, with the rest obtained from reference TRBV7-2 and TRBJ2-7, is as follows: GAGVSQSPSNKVTEKGKDVELRCDPISGHTALYWYRQSLGQGLEFLIYFQGNSAPDKSGLPSDRFSAERTGGSVSTLTIQRTQQEDSAVYLCASSPITGVGYEQYFGPGTRLTVT.

This clonotype was counted ten times or more. The chain couples TRBV12-3 or TRBV12-4 to TRBJ2-3; D not certain. Trimming removed 6 bases at V and 7 bases at J, with 8 bases between. CDR3 length: 11 residues. This CDR3 reads CASRDIHTQYF. In DNA, the CDR3 is TGTGCCAGCAGAGACATTCATACGCAGTATTTT.

This clonotype was observed a few times. The CDR3 loop is CASSKETGGDIQYF. In DNA form, the CDR3 reads TGTGCCAGCAGTAAAGAGACAGGGGGAGACATTCAGTACTTC. The chain is built from TRBV27 and TRBJ2-4; 9 nucleotides align to TRBD1. Germline-derived CDR1 and CDR2 are MNHEY and SMNVEV (reference sequence). V lost 5 bases to trimming and J lost 8 bases; unmatched junction nucleotides: 7. This CDR3 spans 14 amino acids.

This clonotype turned up a few times. V is TRBV20-1 and J is TRBJ2-3; TRBD2 agrees at 7 bases. The CDR3 length is 19 residues. Germline trimming cut 2 bases from V and 2 bases from J; bases unmatched to any gene: 19. CDR1 and CDR2 from the germline V gene are DFQATT and SNEGSKA (reference sequence). The CDR3 sequence is CSARWGEPSGGPYTDTQYF. CDR3 nucleotides: TGCAGTGCTAGATGGGGGGAGCCTAGCGGAGGTCCTTACACAGATACGCAGTATTTT.

The V and J genes are TRBV5-1 and TRBJ2-3; D is unresolved. The CDR3 length is 16 residues. Trimming shortened V by 0 bases and J by 2 bases, and 13 bases separated the two germline ends. The germline V gene encodes CDR1 SGHRS and CDR2 YFSETQ. Here the CDR3 reads CASSLARKPDTDTQYF. CDR3 DNA: TGCGCCAGCAGCTTGGCCCGGAAACCCGACACAGATACGCAGTATTTT.

Many counts were recorded for this clonotype. The chain recombines TRBV7-2 with TRBJ2-7; perhaps D is TRBD1 or TRBD2 (5 bases each). This CDR3 contains 14 residues. Trimming cost V 4 bases and J 3 bases, with 13 bases left between them. Germline values: CDR1 SGHTA, CDR2 FQGNSA. CDR3 sequence reads: CASSSGPGLYEQYF. The CDR3 coding sequence is TGTGCCAGCAGCTCCGGGCCGGGGCTCTACGAGCAGTACTTC.

This clonotype was counted many times. V usage is TRBV20-1 and J usage is TRBJ2-1, with 11 positions matching TRBD2. This CDR3 comprises 15 residues. V trimming: 2 bases; J trimming: 6 bases; junction bases outside the gene matches: 6. Germline CDR1 is DFQATT and CDR2 is SNEGSKA (reference sequence). CDR3 region: CSARQIAGGINEQFF. The CDR3 coding sequence is TGCAGTGCTAGACAAATAGCGGGAGGGATCAATGAGCAGTTCTTC.

Ten or more counts support this clonotype. J is TRBJ2-1 and V is TRBV12-3 or TRBV12-4, with D perhaps TRBD2 (6 bases). Trimming shortened V by 2 bases and J by 7 bases, and 21 bases separated the two germline ends. The length of the CDR3 is 17 residues. Here the CDR3 DNA reads TGTGCCAGCAGTTTAAAGGTTTTGGGGGGTCCAGGGAATGAGCAGTTCTTC. It translates to CASSLKVLGGPGNEQFF.

This clonotype was seen ten or more times. The CDR3 coding sequence is TGTGCCAGCACCCTGGGGGCCGGCACAGATACGCAGTATTTT. Amino acid sequence: CASTLGAGTDTQYF. The V call is TRBV5-6, the J call TRBJ2-3; D is perhaps TRBD1 (6 bases). With 6 bases removed from V and 1 base from J, the gap between germline ends came to 12 bases. This CDR3 contains 14 residues. Per germline, CDR1 SGHDT and CDR2 YYEEEE. The whole variable domain, filled in from reference TRBV5-6 and TRBJ2-3, reads DAGVTQSPTHLIKTRGQQVTLRCSPKSGHDTVSWYQQALGQGPQFIFQYYEEEERQRGNFPDRFSGHQFPNYSSELNVNALLLGDSALYLCASTLGAGTDTQYFGPGTRLTVL.

At least ten counts were recorded for this clonotype. The chain combines TRBV7-2 with TRBJ2-1; 7 nucleotides align to TRBD2. This CDR3 has 14 amino acids. From germline, CDR1 is SGHTA and CDR2 FQGNSA. Losses at the gene ends were 2 bases for V and 8 bases for J; bases not matched to a gene: 6. CDR3: CASSLRGEGHEQFF. The CDR3 DNA is TGTGCCAGCAGCTTACGGGGGGAGGGCCATGAGCAGTTCTTC.

There are many counts of this clonotype. V and J are TRBV5-1 and TRBJ2-1, with 11 bases identical to TRBD2. J gave up 6 bases and V 4 bases, and 15 bases lay outside the gene matches. CDR3 length: 18 amino acids. CDR1 and CDR2 (germline): SGHRS, YFSETQ. In nucleotides, the CDR3 is TGCGCCAGCAGCGCCCCGGGACTAGCGGCCCTAAGGTCCAATGAGCAGTTCTTC. Its translation: CASSAPGLAALRSNEQFF.

This clonotype was detected many times. V gene TRBV20-1 combines with J gene TRBJ2-3; 11 bases match TRBD2. Germline V lookup: CDR1 DFQATT, CDR2 SNEGSKA (reference sequence). The junction had 6 bases not matched to a gene; V was cut back by 3 bases and J by 4 bases. The CDR3 loop spans 15 amino acids. In nucleotides, the CDR3 is TGCAGTGCTAGTGCTACTAGCGGGGGTTCAGATACGCAGTATTTT. Its protein product is CSASATSGGSDTQYF.

This clonotype was observed many times. The genes are TRBV5-1 and TRBJ2-7; unclear D gene. The germline V and J ends were trimmed by 0 bases and 0 bases, with 7 bases remaining between them. Germline assignment: CDR1 SGHRS and CDR2 YFSETQ. The CDR3 sequence is 14 residues long. CDR3 sequence reads: CASSLDTYSYEQYF. The DNA for the CDR3 is TGCGCCAGCAGCTTGGACACCTACTCCTACGAGCAGTACTTC.

This clonotype was detected many times. The chain has TRBV7-9 and TRBJ2-5, with TRBD2 matching 10 bases. There are 15 residues in the CDR3. The ends lost 2 bases at V and 10 bases at J; junction bases unmatched: 10. Germline V gene data show CDR1 as SEHNR and CDR2 as FQNEAQ (reference sequence). The CDR3 DNA is TGTGCCAGCAGCTTAACATATGGACTAGCGGCTCTCCAGTACTTC. Translation gives CASSLTYGLAALQYF.

This clonotype was observed at least ten times. J is TRBJ2-7 and V is TRBV27; TRBD2 matches at 11 bases. CDR3 size: 13 residues. J was trimmed by 9 bases and V by 7 bases; bases with no gene match: 8. Germline assignment: CDR1 MNHEY and CDR2 SMNVEV (reference sequence). The CDR3 nucleotides are TGTGCCAGCAAGGGACTAGCGGCAGCCCGGCAGTACTTC. Translation: CASKGLAAARQYF.

This clonotype was detected a few times. The rearrangement joins TRBV10-3 to TRBJ1-1, with TRBD1 as a possible D gene (5 bases). V gave up 0 bases and J gave up 5 bases, with 19 bases separating them. The CDR3 runs 17 residues. CDR1 ENHRY and CDR2 SYGVKD come from the germline V gene. CDR3 in amino acids: CAISESAGTIMGTEAFF. The CDR3 nucleotides are TGTGCCATCAGTGAGTCGGCGGGGACCATCATGGGAACTGAAGCTTTCTTT.

This clonotype was seen many times. The chain links TRBV10-1 to TRBJ1-1; no clear D gene. Trimming pared 4 bases from V and 1 base from J, leaving 4 bases between. The CDR3 length is 12 residues. Germline CDR1 and CDR2: WNHNN and SYGVQD (reference sequence). CDR3 sequence reads: CASSGWNTEAFF. The DNA of the CDR3 is TGCGCCAGCAGTGGGTGGAACACTGAAGCTTTCTTT.

About this clonotype: The junction departs from germline at one end; a sequencing error may be responsible. The chain links TRBV5-6 to TRBJ2-3; D ambiguous. Germline V gives CDR1 SGHDT, CDR2 YYEEEE. The CDR3 totals 13 residues. CDR3: CASSPGFTDTQYF. The CDR3 bases are TGTGCCAGCAGCCCCGGGTTCACAGACACGCAGTATTTT.

This clonotype was recorded at least ten times. The chain has TRBV6-5 and TRBJ2-1, with D possibly being TRBD2 (6 bases). CDR3 length equals 13 residues. The V end was cut by 2 bases, the J end by 7 bases, with 9 bases between. The germline V gene has CDR1 MNHEY and CDR2 SVGAGI. The CDR3 is CASSYAGRNEQFF. The CDR3 region has the DNA TGTGCCAGCAGTTACGCCGGGAGAAATGAGCAGTTCTTC.

This clonotype was picked up many times. The rearrangement uses TRBV7-8 and TRBJ2-7; either TRBD1 or TRBD2 may fit D (5 bases each). Looked up from germline, CDR1 is SGHVS and CDR2 is FQNEAQ. With 9 bases removed from V and 7 bases from J, the gap between germline ends came to 19 bases. This CDR3 is 13 amino acids long. The CDR3 region has the DNA TGTGCCAGTCTCTTGGGGCGCGAGGGGGAGCAGTACTTC. It is translated as CASLLGREGEQYF.

In this sample, this clonotype turned up many times. This sequence joins TRBV6-5 and TRBJ2-1; no reliable D call. The germline V gene has CDR1 MNHEY and CDR2 SVGAGI. This CDR3 is built from 11 residues. V was pared by 8 bases and J by 10 bases, with 12 bases between. CDR3: CASGRESEQFF. CDR3 sequence (DNA): TGTGCCAGCGGCAGAGAAAGCGAGCAGTTCTTC.

Of note for this clonotype: This may be a read error: a much more frequent sequence differs by one nucleotide. The chain links TRBV15 to TRBJ1-5, with unresolved D. Germline lookup yields CDR1 LNHNV and CDR2 YYDKDF (reference sequence). This CDR3 comprises 14 residues. The CDR3 nucleotides read TGTGCCACCAGCAGAGACAGTAGCAATAAGCCCCAGCATTTT. Its protein product is CATSRDSSNKPQHF.

In its sample, this clonotype was seen a few times. CDR3 in DNA: TGCAGTGCTACCACCGGACGGACCGTTTCCTACGAGCAGTACTTC. The encoded protein is CSATTGRTVSYEQYF. The V and J genes are TRBV20-1 and TRBJ2-7, with no clear D. The CDR3 loop spans 15 amino acids. Trimming cost V 4 bases and J 1 base, with 17 bases left between them. From germline, CDR1 is DFQATT and CDR2 SNEGSKA (reference sequence).

This clonotype was recorded at least ten times. V is TRBV28 and J is TRBJ2-3; no clear D gene. Germline-derived CDR1 and CDR2 are MDHEN and SYDVKM. V was cut by 3 bases and J by 7 bases, with 5 bases left in between. The CDR3 sequence is 11 residues long. Written as DNA, the CDR3 is TGTGCCAGCAGTTTTGAAAATACGCAGTATTTT. Protein: CASSFENTQYF.

This clonotype turned up a few times. This chain uses TRBV7-8 with TRBJ1-5; possible D gene TRBD1, 5 bases. Between the trimmed V and J ends, which lost 4 bases and 3 bases, there was a span of 13 bases. CDR3 length: 15 amino acids. Looked up from germline, CDR1 is SGHVS and CDR2 is FQNEAQ. Here the CDR3 DNA reads TGTGCCAGCAGCTCCGGCACCAGGGACAATCAGCCCCAGCATTTT. Translating it yields CASSSGTRDNQPQHF.

This clonotype was counted ten times or more. The chain couples TRBV10-3 to TRBJ2-7; no firm D call. Trimming pared 4 bases from V and 3 bases from J, leaving 4 bases between. This CDR3 comprises 11 residues. Germline lookup yields CDR1 ENHRY and CDR2 SYGVKD. The CDR3 loop is CAISGGYEQYF. Here the CDR3 DNA reads TGTGCCATCAGTGGGGGCTACGAGCAGTACTTC.